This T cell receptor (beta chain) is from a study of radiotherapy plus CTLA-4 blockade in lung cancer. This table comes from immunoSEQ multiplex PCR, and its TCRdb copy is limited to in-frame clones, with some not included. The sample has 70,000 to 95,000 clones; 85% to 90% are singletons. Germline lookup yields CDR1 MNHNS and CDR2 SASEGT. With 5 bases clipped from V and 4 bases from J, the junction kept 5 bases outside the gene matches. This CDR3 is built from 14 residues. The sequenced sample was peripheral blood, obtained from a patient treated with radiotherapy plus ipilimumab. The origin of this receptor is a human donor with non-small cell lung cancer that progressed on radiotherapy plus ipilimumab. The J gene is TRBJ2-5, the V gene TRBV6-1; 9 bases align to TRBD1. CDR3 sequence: CASSRQGGGETQYF. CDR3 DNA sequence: TGTGCCAGCAGTCGACAGGGGGGCGGAGAGACCCAGTACTTC.